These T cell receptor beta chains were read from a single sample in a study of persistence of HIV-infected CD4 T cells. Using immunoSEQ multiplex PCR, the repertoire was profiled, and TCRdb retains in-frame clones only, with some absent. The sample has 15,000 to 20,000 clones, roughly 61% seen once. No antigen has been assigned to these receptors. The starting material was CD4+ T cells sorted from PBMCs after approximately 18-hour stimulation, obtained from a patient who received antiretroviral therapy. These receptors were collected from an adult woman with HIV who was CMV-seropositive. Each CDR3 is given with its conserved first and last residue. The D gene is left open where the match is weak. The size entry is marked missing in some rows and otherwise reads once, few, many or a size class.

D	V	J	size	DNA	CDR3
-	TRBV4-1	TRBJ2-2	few	TGCGCCAGCAGCCAAGTTCCGGGGACGGGCACCGGGGAGCTGTTTTTT	CASSQVPGTGTGELFF
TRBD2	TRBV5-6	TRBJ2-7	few	TGTGCCAGCAGCTTGGTGCTAGCGGTCCCCGAGCAGTACTTC	CASSLVLAVPEQYF
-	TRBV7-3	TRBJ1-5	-	TGTGCCAGCAGCCCCGACAGCAATCAGCCCCAGCATTTT	CASSPDSNQPQHF
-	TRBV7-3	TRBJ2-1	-	TGTGCCAGCAGCTCCCGGACTGGGAATGAGCAGTTCTTC	CASSSRTGNEQFF
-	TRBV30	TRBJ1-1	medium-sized	TGTGCCTGGAGTGTAGAGCGCTCTGAAGCTTTCTTT	CAWSVERSEAFF
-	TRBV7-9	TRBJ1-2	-	TGTGCCAGCAGCCCCGACGGACAGAAAAACTATGGCTACACCTTC	CASSPDGQKNYGYTF
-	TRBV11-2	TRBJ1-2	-	TGTGCCAGCAGCTTAGCAGGTGGCAGGGGATCGGGCTACACCTTC	CASSLAGGRGSGYTF
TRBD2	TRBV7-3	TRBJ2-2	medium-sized	TGTGCCAGCAGCTTAGTTCCTAGCGGGAACACCGGGGAGCTGTTTTTT	CASSLVPSGNTGELFF
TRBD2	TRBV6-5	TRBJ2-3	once	TGTGCCAGCAGCCGACTAGCGGGGAGCACAGATACGCAGTATTTT	CASSRLAGSTDTQYF
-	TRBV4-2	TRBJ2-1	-	TGTGCCAGCAGCCAAGGACAAGTTAGACAGGACAATGAGCAGTTCTTC	CASSQGQVRQDNEQFF
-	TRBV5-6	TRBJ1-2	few	TGTGCCAGCAGCTTGCGGGACAAAGGCTACACCTTC	CASSLRDKGYTF
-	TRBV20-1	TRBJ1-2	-	TGCAGTGCTACCCCTAACTATGGCTACACCTTC	CSATPNYGYTF
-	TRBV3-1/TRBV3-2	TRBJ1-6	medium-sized	TGTGCCAGCAGCCAAGTTACAAGGGGCGATTCACCCCTCCACTTT	CASSQVTRGDSPLHF
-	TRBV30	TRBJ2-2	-	TGTGCCTGGAGGGGGAACACCGGGGAGCTGTTTTTT	CAWRGNTGELFF
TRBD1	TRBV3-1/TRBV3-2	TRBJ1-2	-	TGTGCCAGCAGCCATGTAGACAGGGTCCATGGCTACACCTTC	CASSHVDRVHGYTF
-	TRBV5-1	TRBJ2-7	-	TGCGCCAGCAGTTCCTACGAGCAGTACTTC	CASSSYEQYF
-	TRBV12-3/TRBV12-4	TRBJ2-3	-	TGTGCCAGCAGGCTGGACAGCACAGATACGCAGTATTTT	CASRLDSTDTQYF
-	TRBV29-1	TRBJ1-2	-	TGCAGCGTTGGGCGACCTGGGTCCTCTAACTATGGCTACACCTTC	CSVGRPGSSNYGYTF
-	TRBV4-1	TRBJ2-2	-	TGCGCCAGCAGCAAAGATCATGGGACATCGAACACCGGGGAGCTGTTTTTT	CASSKDHGTSNTGELFF
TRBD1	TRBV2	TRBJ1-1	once	TGTGCCAGCGGACAGGGAGGTAGGACTGAAGCTTTCTTT	CASGQGGRTEAFF
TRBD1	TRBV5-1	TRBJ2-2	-	TGCGCCAGCAAGGACCTACAGGGGGGCGCGAACACCGGGGAGCTGTTTTTT	CASKDLQGGANTGELFF
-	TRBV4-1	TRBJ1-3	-	TGCGCCAGCACGGGGCTCGGGTCTGGAAACACCATATATTTT	CASTGLGSGNTIYF
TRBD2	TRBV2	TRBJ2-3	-	TGTGCCAGCGGAGAGCGGGGGGCGACTAGCACAGATACGCAGTATTTT	CASGERGATSTDTQYF
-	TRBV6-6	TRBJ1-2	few	TGTGCCAGCAGTCCAACATGGAGGTCCGGGGGCAGCTATGGCTACACCTTC	CASSPTWRSGGSYGYTF
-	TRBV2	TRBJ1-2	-	TGTGCCAGCGTAGAAGACTTAGGGGGTGTGGGCTACACCTTC	CASVEDLGGVGYTF
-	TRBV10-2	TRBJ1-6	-	TGCGCCAGCAGCCAGGGCGGGGCGTCACCCCTCCACTTT	CASSQGGASPLHF
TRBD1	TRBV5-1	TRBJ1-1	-	TGCGCCAGCAGCTTGAGGCAGGGGGACACTGAAGCTTTCTTT	CASSLRQGDTEAFF
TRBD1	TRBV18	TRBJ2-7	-	TGTGCCAGCTCATCCGGACAGGGAGAGCAGTACTTC	CASSSGQGEQYF
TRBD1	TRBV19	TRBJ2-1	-	TGTGCCAGTTGGGACAGGTTGGATGAGCAGTTCTTC	CASWDRLDEQFF
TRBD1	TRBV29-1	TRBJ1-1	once	TGCAGCGTTGGGAGGGGGCACACTGAAGCTTTCTTT	CSVGRGHTEAFF
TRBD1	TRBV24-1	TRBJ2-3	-	TGTGCCACCAGTGGAACGGGGACAGGGGGCGCAGATACGCAGTATTTT	CATSGTGTGGADTQYF
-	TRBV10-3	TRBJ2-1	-	TGTGCCATCAGTGACGGGGAATCCTACAATGAGCAGTTCTTC	CAISDGESYNEQFF
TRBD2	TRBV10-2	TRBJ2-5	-	TGCGCCAGCAGTGAGGCTAGCGGGGGCTACTTC	CASSEASGGYF